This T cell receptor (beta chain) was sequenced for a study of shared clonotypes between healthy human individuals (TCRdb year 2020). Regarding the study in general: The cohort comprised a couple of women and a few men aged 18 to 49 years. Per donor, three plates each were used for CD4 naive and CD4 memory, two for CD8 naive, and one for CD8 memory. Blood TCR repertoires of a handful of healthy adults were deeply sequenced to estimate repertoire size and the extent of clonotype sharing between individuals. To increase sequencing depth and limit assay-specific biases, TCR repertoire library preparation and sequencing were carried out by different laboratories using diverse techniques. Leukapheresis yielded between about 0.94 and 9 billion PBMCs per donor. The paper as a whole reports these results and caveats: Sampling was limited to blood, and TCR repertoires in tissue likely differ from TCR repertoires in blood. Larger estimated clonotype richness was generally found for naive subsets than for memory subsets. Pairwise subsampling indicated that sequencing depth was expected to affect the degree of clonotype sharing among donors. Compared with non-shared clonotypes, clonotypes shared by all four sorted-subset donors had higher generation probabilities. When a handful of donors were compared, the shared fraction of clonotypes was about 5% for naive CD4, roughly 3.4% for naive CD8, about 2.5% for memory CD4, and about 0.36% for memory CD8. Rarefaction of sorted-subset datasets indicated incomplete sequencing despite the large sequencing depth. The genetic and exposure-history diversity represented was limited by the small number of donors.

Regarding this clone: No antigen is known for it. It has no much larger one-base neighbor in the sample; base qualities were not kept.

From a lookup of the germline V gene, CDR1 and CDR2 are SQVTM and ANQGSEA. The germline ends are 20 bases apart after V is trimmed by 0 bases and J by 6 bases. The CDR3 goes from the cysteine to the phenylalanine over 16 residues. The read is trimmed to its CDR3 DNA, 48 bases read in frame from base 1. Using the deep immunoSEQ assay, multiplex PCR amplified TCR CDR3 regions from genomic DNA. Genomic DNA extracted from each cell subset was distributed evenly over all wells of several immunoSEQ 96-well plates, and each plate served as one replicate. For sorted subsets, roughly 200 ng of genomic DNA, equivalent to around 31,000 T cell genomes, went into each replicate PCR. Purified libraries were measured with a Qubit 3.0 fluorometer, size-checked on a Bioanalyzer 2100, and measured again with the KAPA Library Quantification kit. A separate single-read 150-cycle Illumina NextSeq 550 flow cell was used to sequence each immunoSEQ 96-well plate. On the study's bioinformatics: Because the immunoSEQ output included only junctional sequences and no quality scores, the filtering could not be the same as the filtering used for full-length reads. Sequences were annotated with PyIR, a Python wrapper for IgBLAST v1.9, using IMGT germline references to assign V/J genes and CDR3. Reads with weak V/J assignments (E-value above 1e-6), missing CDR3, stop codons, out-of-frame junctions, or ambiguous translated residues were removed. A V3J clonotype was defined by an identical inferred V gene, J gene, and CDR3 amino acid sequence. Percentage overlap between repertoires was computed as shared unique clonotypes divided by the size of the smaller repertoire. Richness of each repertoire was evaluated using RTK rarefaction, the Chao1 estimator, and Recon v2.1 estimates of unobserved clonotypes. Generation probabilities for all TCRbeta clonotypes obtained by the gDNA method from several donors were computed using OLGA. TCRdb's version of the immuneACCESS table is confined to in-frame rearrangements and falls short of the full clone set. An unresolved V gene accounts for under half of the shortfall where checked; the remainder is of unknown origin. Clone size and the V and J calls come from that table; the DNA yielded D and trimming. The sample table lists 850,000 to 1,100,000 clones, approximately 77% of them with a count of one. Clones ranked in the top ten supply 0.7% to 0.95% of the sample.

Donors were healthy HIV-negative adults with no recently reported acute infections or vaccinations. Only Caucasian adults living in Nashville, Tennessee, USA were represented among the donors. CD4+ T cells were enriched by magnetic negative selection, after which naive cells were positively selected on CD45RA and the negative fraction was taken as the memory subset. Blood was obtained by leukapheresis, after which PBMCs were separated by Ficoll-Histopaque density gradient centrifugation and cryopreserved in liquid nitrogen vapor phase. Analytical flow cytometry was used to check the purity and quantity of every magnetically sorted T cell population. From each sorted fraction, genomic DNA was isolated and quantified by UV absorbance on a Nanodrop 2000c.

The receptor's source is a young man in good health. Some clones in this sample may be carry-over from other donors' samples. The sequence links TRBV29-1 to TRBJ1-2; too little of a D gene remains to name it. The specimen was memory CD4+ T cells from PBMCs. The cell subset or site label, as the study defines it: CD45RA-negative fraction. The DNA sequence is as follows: TGCAGCGTTGAAGAGGTTATGTTGAGGCCGTATCATGGCTACACCTTC. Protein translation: CSVEEVMLRPYHGYTF.